The 14 T cell receptor beta chains given below trace back to one sample, sequenced in a study of blood T cells in healthy people across ages. The use of a sample-barcoded 5' primer and a J-beta primer mix characterized a second PCR of about 6 to 11 cycles. From the 5' RACE reads, TCRdb called clonotypes with MiXCR, one entry per CDR3 protein. Of roughly 680,000 distinct CDR3 sequences in the sample, 45% to 60% were seen once. The specimen was blood. These receptors were taken from a woman older than 75 in good health.

V and J are TRBV25-1 and TRBJ2-3, with D hard to call. The germline V and J ends were trimmed by 5 bases and 5 bases, with 17 bases remaining between them. The V gene's germline CDR1 is MGHDK and CDR2 SYGVNS. The CDR3 length is 15 residues. The CDR3 protein is CASSPLNEPEDTQYF. CDR3 bases: TGTGCCAGCAGTCCCCTAAACGAGCCGGAAGATACGCAGTATTTT.

With regard to this clonotype: A much larger clone lies a single base off, so this may be a read error. The chain has TRBV29-1 and TRBJ2-1, with 7 bases that match TRBD2. The CDR3 sequence is 14 residues long. The germline V gene encodes CDR1 SQVTM and CDR2 ANQGSEA. CDR3 DNA: TGCGGCGTTGGGAGGGGAGCCTCCTACAATGAGCAGTTCTTC. Its translation is CGVGRGASYNEQFF.

V is TRBV11-2 and J is TRBJ2-1; 8 bases fit TRBD2. Germline loops: CDR1 SGHAT, CDR2 FQNNGV. The CDR3 loop spans 15 amino acids. The ends lost 1 base at V and 4 bases at J; junction bases unmatched: 3. The CDR3 DNA follows: TGTGCCAGCAGCTTAGCACGGGGGGGGTACAATGAGCAGTTCTTC. Translating gives CASSLARGGYNEQFF.

The CDR3, as DNA: TGTGCCAGCAGTGACGTGAAGGGGAGATATGAGCAGTTCTTC. Encoded protein: CASSDVKGRYEQFF. The rearrangement links TRBV6-5 to TRBJ2-1; D could derive from TRBD1 or TRBD2 (5 bases each). The CDR3 is 14 residues long. V was cut by 5 bases and J by 8 bases, with 16 bases left in between. Germline CDR1 is MNHEY and CDR2 is SVGAGI.

This chain joins TRBV6-5 and TRBJ2-3; TRBD2 matches at 7 bases. Germline lookup yields CDR1 MNHEY and CDR2 SVGAGI. V shed 4 bases, J shed 11 bases, and the junction held 12 bases outside the gene matches. The CDR3 has 14 amino acids. This CDR3 reads CASSSSSGGCGQYF. The CDR3 DNA sequence: TGTGCCAGCAGTTCGTCTAGCGGCGGGTGTGGGCAGTATTTT.

Of note for this clonotype: A much larger clone lies one base from this, so it may be a read error. This chain links TRBV28 with TRBJ2-1, with TRBD1 matching over 12 bases. Looked up from germline, CDR1 is MDHEN and CDR2 is SYDVKM. The V segment lost 5 bases and the J segment 9 bases; nucleotides outside the gene matches: 8. The CDR3 has 15 amino acids. CDR3 sequence (DNA): TGTGCCAGCAGTGTATTGGGACAGGGGGCGCGTGAGCAGTTCTTC. Residues: CASSVLGQGAREQFF.

The V gene is TRBV20-1, the J gene TRBJ2-3; D tentatively reads TRBD1 or TRBD2 (6 bases each). V was shortened by 3 bases and J by 0 bases, with 13 bases between the two germline ends. CDR1 DFQATT and CDR2 SNEGSKA come from the germline V gene (reference sequence). CDR3 length equals 15 residues. The CDR3 region is CSASPGGSSTDTQYF. The DNA for the CDR3 is TGCAGTGCTAGCCCCGGGGGCTCTAGCACAGATACGCAGTATTTT.

This sequence joins TRBV12-5 and TRBJ2-7, with 9 positions matching TRBD2. The CDR3 has 16 amino acids. The junction had 9 bases not matched to a gene; V was cut back by 6 bases and J by 0 bases. Germline V gene sequence: CDR1 LGHNT, CDR2 FRNRAP. The CDR3 loop reads CASGSNLAGLSYEQYF. For the CDR3, the DNA is TGTGCTAGTGGCTCGAACCTAGCGGGGCTCTCCTACGAGCAGTACTTC.

This rearrangement joins TRBV14 to TRBJ2-3; D not resolved. Germline V gene sequence: CDR1 SGHDN, CDR2 FVKESK. The germline V and J ends were trimmed by 6 bases and 2 bases, with 6 bases remaining between them. This CDR3 spans 12 amino acids. CDR3 coding DNA: TGTGCCAGCAGGCGTCTCACAGATACGCAGTATTTT. Protein: CASRRLTDTQYF.

This clonotype was detected many times. The chain joins TRBV2 to TRBJ2-7; no clear D gene. Trimming took off 7 bases at V and 3 bases at J, with 7 bases between the two ends. The CDR3 sequence is 11 residues long. Germline assignment: CDR1 SNHLY and CDR2 FYNNEI. This chain's CDR3 is CASTPSYEQYF. DNA of the CDR3: TGTGCCAGCACCCCGAGCTACGAGCAGTACTTC.

This clonotype was detected a few times. The V call is TRBV7-9, the J call TRBJ2-1; TRBD2 aligns across 9 bases. The CDR3 spans 16 residues. V lost 4 bases to trimming and J lost 3 bases; unmatched junction nucleotides: 7. Germline V gives CDR1 SEHNR, CDR2 FQNEAQ (reference sequence). The CDR3 DNA sequence: TGTGCCAGCAGCTCGCCTCCGCGGGAGGGCTACAATGAGCAGTTCTTC. Translating it yields CASSSPPREGYNEQFF.

This clonotype was detected ten times or more. The J gene is TRBJ2-1, the V gene TRBV5-5; TRBD2 aligns across 11 bases. J lost 7 bases, V lost 0 bases, and 6 bases had no gene match. CDR1 is SGHKS and CDR2 is YYEKEE in the germline V gene (reference sequence). The CDR3 is made up of 16 amino acids. The CDR3 loop is CASSLAGGLAVNEQFF. In nucleotides, the CDR3 is TGTGCCAGCAGCTTGGCCGGGGGACTAGCGGTTAATGAGCAGTTCTTC.

The V and J genes are TRBV9 and TRBJ2-5; D possibly corresponds to TRBD2 (6 bases). CDR1 is SGDLS and CDR2 is YYNGEE in the germline V gene. With 3 bases removed from V and 2 bases from J, the gap between germline ends came to 14 bases. The CDR3 sequence is 15 residues long. CDR3 bases: TGTGCCAGCAGCGCGAGGGCGGGGCGGCAAGAGACCCAGTACTTC. This gives the protein CASSARAGRQETQYF.

The chain joins TRBV7-2 to TRBJ2-1; 9 bases are a match to TRBD1. Germline V CDR1 and CDR2: SGHTA, FQGNSA. The J segment lost 9 bases and the V segment lost 5 bases, leaving 11 bases of the junction unmatched. The CDR3 consists of 15 residues. The CDR3 DNA is TGTGCCAGCAGCCCCCGGGACAGGGTCCGGACTGAGCAGTTCTTC. As protein: CASSPRDRVRTEQFF.